This T cell receptor (beta chain) was retrieved from a study of blood T cell repertoires in COVID-19. On the study more broadly: The samples span acute and convalescent COVID-19 from the United States, Italy and Spain. PBMCs, B-cell-depleted T cells, or T cells provided the cDNA or gDNA that made up the material.

In the authors' methods: Counts of nucleated cells, estimated from reference gene primer amplification, were obtained. Libraries were prepared by immunoSEQ multiplex PCR; TCRdb keeps only in-frame clonotypes and omits some of them. The DNA was the basis for D and trimming; V, J and clone size are from that table. The data contain about 440,000 clones, 75% to 90% of them singletons. The source is a woman in her twenties or thirties with acute or convalescent COVID-19. The sequenced material came from peripheral blood.

The chain's CDR3 is CASSPVGGYSPLHF. The CDR3 DNA sequence: TGTGCCAGTAGTCCCGTCGGGGGTTATTCACCCCTCCACTTT. The chain is built from TRBV19 and TRBJ1-6; the D gene is possibly TRBD1 (5 bases). The germline V and J ends were trimmed by 5 bases and 8 bases, with 13 bases remaining between them. Germline V CDR1 and CDR2: LNHDA, SQIVND (reference sequence). This CDR3 contains 14 residues.